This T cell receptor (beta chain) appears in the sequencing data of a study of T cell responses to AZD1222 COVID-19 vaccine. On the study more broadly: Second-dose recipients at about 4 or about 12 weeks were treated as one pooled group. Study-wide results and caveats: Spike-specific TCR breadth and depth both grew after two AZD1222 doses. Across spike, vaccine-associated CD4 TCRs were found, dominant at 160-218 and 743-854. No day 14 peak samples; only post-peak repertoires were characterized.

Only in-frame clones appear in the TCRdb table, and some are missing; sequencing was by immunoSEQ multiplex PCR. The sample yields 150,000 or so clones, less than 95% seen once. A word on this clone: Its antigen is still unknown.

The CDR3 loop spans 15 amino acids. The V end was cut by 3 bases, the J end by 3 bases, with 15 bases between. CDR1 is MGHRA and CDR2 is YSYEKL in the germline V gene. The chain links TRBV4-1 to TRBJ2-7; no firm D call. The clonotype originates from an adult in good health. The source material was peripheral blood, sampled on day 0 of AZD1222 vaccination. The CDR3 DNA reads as TGCGCCAGCAGCCACCCGACCCGGGCGGACTACGAGCAGTACTTC. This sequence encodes CASSHPTRADYEQYF.